This T cell receptor beta chain was captured in a study of response to subunit inactivated influenza vaccine. CDR1 and CDR2 from the germline V gene are SNHLY and FYNNEI. Trimming left V 4 bases short and J 1 base short, with 8 bases between. The CDR3 sequence is 14 residues long. Ten or more counts support this clonotype. Its antigen is undetermined. Findings and caveats of the study: Every seasonal influenza vaccination brings in few new T cells, the authors suggested.

TCRdb re-analysed the RT-PCR reads in MiXCR, keeping a single row per CDR3 protein. This table holds approximately 160,000 distinct CDR3 sequences, roughly 10% found once. This sequence was found in a man aged 50 to 75 who received an inactivated influenza vaccine. The gene calls are TRBV2 and TRBJ1-5; D gene uncertain. Sequences were derived from CD8+ T cells sorted from PBMCs, sampled about 23 months after vaccination. DNA of the CDR3: TGTGCCAGCAGTGGAACGGGCAGCAATCAGCCCCAGCATTTT. Amino acid sequence: CASSGTGSNQPQHF.